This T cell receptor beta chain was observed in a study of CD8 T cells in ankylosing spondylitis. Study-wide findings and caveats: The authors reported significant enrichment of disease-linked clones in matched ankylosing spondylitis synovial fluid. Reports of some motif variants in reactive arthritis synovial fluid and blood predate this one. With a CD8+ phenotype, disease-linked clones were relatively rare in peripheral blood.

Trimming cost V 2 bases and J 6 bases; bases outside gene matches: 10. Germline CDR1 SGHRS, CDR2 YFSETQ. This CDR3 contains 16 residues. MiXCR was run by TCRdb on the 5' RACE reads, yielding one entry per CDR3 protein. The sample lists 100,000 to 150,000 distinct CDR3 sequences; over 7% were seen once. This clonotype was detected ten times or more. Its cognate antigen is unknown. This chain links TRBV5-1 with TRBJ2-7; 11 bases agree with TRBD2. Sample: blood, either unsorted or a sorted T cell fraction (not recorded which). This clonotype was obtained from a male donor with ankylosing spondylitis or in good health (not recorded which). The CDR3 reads CASSFRLLAGEAEQYF. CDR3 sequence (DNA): TGCGCCAGCAGCTTCCGACTACTAGCGGGAGAGGCCGAGCAGTACTTC.